The 28 T cell receptor beta chains listed next were all sequenced from one sample in a study of immune heterogeneity within non-small cell lung tumors. Bulk tumor genomic DNA was the template, and each sample received 450 to 750 ng. Every primary tumor yielded several biopsies, spaced far apart, that were taken during surgery. These patients got curative surgery after being newly diagnosed with untreated non-small cell lung cancer. Multiplex PCR employing 32 V and 13 J primers generated amplicons of the TCR beta CDR3. TCRdb itself ran the multiplex PCR reads through MiXCR, one entry per CDR3 protein. The table has under 35,000 distinct CDR3 sequences, 25% to 30% seen once. The sequenced sample consisted of lung tumor tissue. All receptors come from a man aged 40-49 years with non-small cell lung cancer.

In regard to this clonotype: This may stem from a read error, because a much larger clone lies one nucleotide away. The gene calls are TRBV4-1 and TRBJ1-3, with a weak D call TRBD1 (6 bases). Per the germline V gene, CDR1 is MGHRA and CDR2 is YSYEKL. The CDR3 contains 15 residues. CDR3 nucleotides: TGCGCCAGCGGCCAGGGGACGAGCTCTGGAAACACCATATCTTTT. Translating gives CASGQGTSSGNTISF.

V and J are TRBV11-3 and TRBJ2-3; possibly TRBD2 for D (5 bases). CDR1 and CDR2 (germline): SGHNT, YENEEA. Trimming shortened V by 5 bases and J by 2 bases, and 14 bases separated the two germline ends. This CDR3 spans 15 amino acids. This CDR3 is CASSPASPNTDTQYF. CDR3 nucleotide sequence: TGTGCCAGCAGCCCTGCTAGCCCCAACACAGATACGCAGTATTTT.

The chain joins TRBV10-3 to TRBJ2-1; D ambiguous. The CDR3 runs 15 residues. Germline CDR1 ENHRY, CDR2 SYGVKD. V was shortened by 2 bases and J by 7 bases, with 15 bases between the two germline ends. DNA of the CDR3: TGTGCCATCAGTGAGACCGGGTCCCTGGGGAATGAGCAGTTCTTC. Translation: CAISETGSLGNEQFF.

This clonotype was seen only a few times. This sequence joins TRBV12-3 or TRBV12-4 and TRBJ2-7, with 7 bases identical to TRBD1. Germline trimming cut 5 bases from V and 1 base from J; bases unmatched to any gene: 5. CDR3 length: 14 amino acids. DNA for the CDR3: TGTGCCAGCAGTGAGACAGGGCCTTCCTACGAGCAGTACTTC. Its translation is CASSETGPSYEQYF.

Remarks on this clonotype: One end of the junction is discordant with germline, which a read error may explain. This rearrangement joins TRBV18 to TRBJ2-1; D may be TRBD2 (5 bases). The germline V gene has CDR1 KGHSH and CDR2 LQKENI. CDR3 size: 16 residues. The CDR3 DNA follows: TGTGCCACCTCACCGCCAGCGGCCACGTCCTACAATGAGCAGTTCTTC. It codes for CATSPPAATSYNEQFF.

In its sample, this clonotype was seen many times. The rearrangement links TRBV2 to TRBJ1-2; D gene ambiguous. Trimming took off 4 bases at V and 6 bases at J, with 15 bases between the two ends. The CDR3 loop spans 14 amino acids. Per germline, CDR1 SNHLY and CDR2 FYNNEI. For the CDR3, the DNA is TGTGCCAGCAGTGGGGTGACTGCGGGCCATGGCTACACCTTC. Residues: CASSGVTAGHGYTF.

In this sample, this clonotype turned up many times. J is TRBJ2-1 and V is TRBV24-1, with 8 bases identical to TRBD2. The CDR3 contains 17 residues. V lost 3 bases to trimming and J lost 2 bases; unmatched junction nucleotides: 8. Germline lookup yields CDR1 KGHDR and CDR2 SFDVKD. The CDR3 protein is CATSDTSAGGAYNEQFF. Here the CDR3 DNA reads TGTGCCACCAGTGATACCAGCGCGGGAGGAGCCTACAATGAGCAGTTCTTC.

CDR3 nucleotides: TGTGCCAGCAGTTACTCGGTTCGTTCGGCTAGCGGGAGTCAGCGATTACGCACAGATACGCAGTATTTT. Protein sequence: CASSYSVRSASGSQRLRTDTQYF. The V and J genes are TRBV6-5 and TRBJ2-3; 10 bases line up with TRBD2. There are 23 residues in the CDR3. The germline CDR1 and CDR2 sequences are MNHEY and SVGAGI. Germline trimming cut 0 bases from V and 1 base from J; bases unmatched to any gene: 22.

Ten or more counts support this clonotype. This chain connects TRBV30 to TRBJ1-5, with D perhaps TRBD1 (5 bases). CDR3 size: 13 residues. Germline-derived CDR1 and CDR2 are GTSNPN and SVGIG (reference sequence). CDR3 amino acids: CAGGANSNQPQHF. The CDR3 coding sequence is TGTGCGGGGGGAGCGAATAGCAATCAGCCCCAGCATTTT.

A remark on this clonotype: The germline gene is not matched at one end of the junction; a read error may be the cause. The chain carries TRBV25-1 and TRBJ2-3; D not certain. Per the germline V gene, CDR1 is MGHDK and CDR2 is SYGVNS. This CDR3 has 19 residues. Here the CDR3 reads CPSSELRKGVMFRTDTQYF. The CDR3 nucleotides read TGTCCCAGCAGTGAATTGAGGAAGGGTGTCATGTTCCGCACAGATACGCAGTATTTT.

The CDR3 coding sequence is TGTGCCAGCCGTCGGACTAGCGAGGGGGGGACCCAGTACTTC. Its translation is CASRRTSEGGTQYF. J is TRBJ2-5 and V is TRBV2; TRBD2 aligns across 9 bases. The V gene's germline CDR1 is SNHLY and CDR2 FYNNEI. The trim removed 8 bases at V and 7 bases at J, leaving 11 bases unmatched. This CDR3 spans 14 amino acids.

Points on this clonotype: Being one base from a much bigger clone, this may be a read error. The chain has TRBV10-3 and TRBJ1-1; D is uncertain. CDR3 size: 12 residues. The germline CDR1 and CDR2 sequences are ENHRY and SYGVKD. CDR3: CAVRTASSEAFF. As DNA, the CDR3 is TGTGCCGTCAGAACAGCTAGCTCTGAAGCTTTCTTT.

This clonotype was seen at least ten times. The chain uses TRBV24-1 and TRBJ2-7; 7 nucleotides agree with TRBD1. CDR3 size: 15 residues. The junction had 6 bases not matched to a gene; V was cut back by 2 bases and J by 3 bases. CDR1 is KGHDR and CDR2 is SFDVKD in the germline V gene. For the CDR3, the DNA is TGTGCCACCAGTGATTCCGGACAGGCGAGCTACGAGCAGTACTTC. It is translated as CATSDSGQASYEQYF.

This clonotype has at least ten counts. This chain joins TRBV11-3 and TRBJ2-7, with D perhaps matching TRBD2 (6 bases). V shed 1 base and J shed 3 bases, with 13 bases lying between them. This CDR3 is 15 amino acids long. Looked up from germline, CDR1 is SGHNT and CDR2 is YENEEA. The chain's CDR3 is CASSLGWDFNYEQYF. The DNA for the CDR3 is TGTGCCAGCAGCTTAGGTTGGGACTTCAACTACGAGCAGTACTTC.

The J gene is TRBJ1-1, the V gene TRBV27; D possibly corresponds to TRBD1 (6 bases). V gave up 0 bases and J gave up 0 bases, with 14 bases separating them. Germline V gene sequence: CDR1 MNHEY, CDR2 SMNVEV (reference sequence). The CDR3 runs 17 residues. The CDR3 protein is CASSLSYWGRMNTEAFF. CDR3 bases: TGTGCCAGCAGTTTATCGTATTGGGGGCGAATGAACACTGAAGCTTTCTTT.

The chain couples TRBV6-1 to TRBJ2-4; 12 bases fit TRBD2. Per germline, CDR1 MNHNS and CDR2 SASEGT. The CDR3 has 15 residues. V was pared by 6 bases and J by 3 bases, with 3 bases of the junction left unmatched. Here the CDR3 reads CASRRLAGVKNIQYF. CDR3 DNA sequence: TGTGCCAGCAGGAGACTAGCGGGAGTCAAAAACATTCAGTACTTC.

This clonotype occurred many times. The CDR3 DNA is TGTGCCAGCAGTTCCGACGGGAAGGGGCAGTTCTTC. Translating gives CASSSDGKGQFF. This chain links TRBV12-3 or TRBV12-4 with TRBJ2-1; the D gene is possibly TRBD2 (5 bases). The V end lost 4 bases, the J end lost 12 bases, and 13 bases lay between the germline ends. CDR3 size: 12 residues.

A few counts support this clonotype. The rearrangement uses TRBV7-3 and TRBJ2-2, with unresolved D. Germline CDR1 and CDR2: SGHTA and FQGTGA. The CDR3 totals 13 residues. V was trimmed by 3 bases and J by 6 bases, leaving 8 bases between them. The CDR3: CASSFSVAGELFF. The CDR3 bases are TGTGCCAGCAGCTTTTCGGTGGCCGGGGAGCTGTTTTTT.

This clonotype has just a few counts. This chain links TRBV28 with TRBJ2-1; D unclear. Per the germline V gene, CDR1 is MDHEN and CDR2 is SYDVKM. This CDR3 comprises 10 residues. V lost 3 bases to trimming and J lost 6 bases, with 0 bases between them. CDR3 in DNA: TGTGCCAGCAGTTTCAATGAGCAGTTCTTC. This sequence encodes CASSFNEQFF. The whole variable domain, filled in from reference TRBV28 and TRBJ2-1, reads DVKVTQSSRYLVKRTGEKVFLECVQDMDHENMFWYRQDPGLGLRLIYFSYDVKMKEKGDIPEGYSVSREKKERFSLILESASTNQTSMYLCASSFNEQFFGPGTRLTVL.

Regarding this clonotype: This may be a read error: a much more frequent sequence differs by one nucleotide. The genes are TRBV12-3 or TRBV12-4 and TRBJ1-2; D is undetermined. Trimming took off 5 bases at V and 4 bases at J, with 17 bases between the two ends. The CDR3 loop spans 15 amino acids. CDR3 DNA: TGTGCCAGCAGTAGTTGGTTCGGGGATCCCTATGGCTACACCTTC. Amino acid sequence: CASSSWFGDPYGYTF.

As regards this clonotype: It may be a read error: a sequence one base away is much more abundant. The rearrangement links TRBV6-5 to TRBJ2-7; D not resolved. CDR1 MNHEY and CDR2 SVGAGI come from the germline V gene. The length of the CDR3 is 14 residues. V lost 0 bases, J lost 0 bases, and 6 bases lay in between. CDR3 nucleotide sequence: TGTGCCAGCAGTTACTCTGTCGGCTCCTACGAGCAGTACTTC. This codes for CASSYSVGSYEQYF.

Many counts were recorded for this clonotype. The chain combines TRBV6-1 with TRBJ1-2, with D hard to call. V was cut by 8 bases and J by 6 bases, with 13 bases left in between. Germline loops: CDR1 MNHNS, CDR2 SASEGT. This CDR3 comprises 12 residues. The DNA of the CDR3 is TGTGCCAGCCCCTCAGGAAGCAATGGCTACACCTTC. Protein product: CASPSGSNGYTF.

In DNA form, the CDR3 reads TGTGCCAGCAGCCAGGGGGTAGACTCCACCGGGGAGCTGTTTTTT. Translated: CASSQGVDSTGELFF. The chain recombines TRBV3-1 with TRBJ2-2; tentatively, D is TRBD1 or TRBD2 (5 bases each). The germline V gene encodes CDR1 LGHDT and CDR2 YNNKEL (reference sequence). The CDR3 length is 15 residues. V was trimmed by 3 bases and J by 4 bases, leaving 12 bases between them. Based on the CDR3 plus reference TRBV3-1 and TRBJ2-2, the full variable domain is DTAVSQTPKYLVTQMGNDKSIKCEQNLGHDTMYWYKQDSKKFLKIMFSYNNKELIINETVPNRFSPKSPDKAHLNLHINSLELGDSAVYFCASSQGVDSTGELFFGEGSRLTVL.

V usage is TRBV19 and J usage is TRBJ2-2, with 7 bases fitting TRBD1. The germline V gene has CDR1 LNHDA and CDR2 SQIVND (reference sequence). V dropped 6 bases and J dropped 0; count of bases not matched to a gene: 1. The CDR3 runs to 14 residues. The chain's CDR3 is CASRQGTNTGELFF. DNA of the CDR3: TGTGCCAGTAGACAGGGGACGAACACCGGGGAGCTGTTTTTT.

Remarks on this clonotype: With a much larger clone just one base away, this may be a read error. The V and J genes are TRBV5-1 and TRBJ2-7, with no clear D. This CDR3 spans 14 amino acids. Germline loops: CDR1 SGHRS, CDR2 YFSETQ. This CDR3 is CSSTTEPENYEQYF. CDR3 DNA: TGCTCCAGCACCACAGAGCCAGAGAACTACGAGCAGTACTTC.

This clonotype was observed many times. The gene calls are TRBV20-1 and TRBJ2-7; 10 nucleotides match TRBD1. Germline CDR1 and CDR2: DFQATT and SNEGSKA (reference sequence). The CDR3 covers 14 residues. The V and J ends lost 5 bases and 0 bases, in that order; junction bases with no gene match: 4. The DNA for the CDR3 is TGCAGTGCTGCGACAGGGGGCAGCTCCTACGAGCAGTACTTC. It specifies CSAATGGSSYEQYF.

J is TRBJ1-1 and V is TRBV6-2 or TRBV6-3, with D unresolved. There are 14 residues in the CDR3. Trimming removed 2 bases from V and 4 bases from J, with 11 bases in between. The germline V gene has CDR1 MNHEY and CDR2 SVGEGT. The CDR3 region is CASSYGPGTTEAFF. In nucleotides, the CDR3 is TGTGCCAGCAGTTACGGTCCAGGAACCACTGAAGCTTTCTTT.

This clonotype appeared many times. The chain uses TRBV20-1 and TRBJ1-2; no clear D. CDR1 is DFQATT and CDR2 is SNEGSKA in the germline V gene (reference sequence). This CDR3 comprises 10 residues. The V gene lost 6 bases and the J gene lost 8 bases, with 10 bases spanning the gap. In DNA form, the CDR3 reads TGCAGTGCCAGCGAGGGAGGCTACACCTTC. This encodes CSASEGGYTF.